This TCR beta chain was captured in a study of T cells in Graves' hyperthyroidism and ophthalmopathy. General study findings and limits: Most clonotypes expanded in thyroid above 0.001 were likewise present in blood.

This clonotype has only a few counts. Its antigen remains unknown. The CDR3 length is 17 residues. V gave up 2 bases and J gave up 2 bases, with 15 bases separating them. Germline-derived CDR1 and CDR2 are MGHRA and YSYEKL. Authors of the study amplified TCR beta CDR3 regions from RNA transcripts. First-round RT-PCR of the TCR CDR3 relied on the HTBI primer set. TCRdb reprocessed the multiplex PCR reads with MiXCR, giving one entry per CDR3 protein. The data show about 350,000 distinct CDR3 sequences, around 13% seen once. Thyroid ultrasound and orbital computed tomography, with clinical symptoms and serum thyroxine and TRAb, informed diagnoses.

This clonotype was obtained from a woman aged 25-40 years with Graves' hyperthyroidism. Sequencing used blood. The chain carries TRBV4-1 and TRBJ2-2, with D hard to call. The CDR3 DNA reads as TGCGCCAGCAGCCAAAGCAATTTTTATGCTAACACCGGGGAGCTGTTTTTT. It specifies CASSQSNFYANTGELFF.